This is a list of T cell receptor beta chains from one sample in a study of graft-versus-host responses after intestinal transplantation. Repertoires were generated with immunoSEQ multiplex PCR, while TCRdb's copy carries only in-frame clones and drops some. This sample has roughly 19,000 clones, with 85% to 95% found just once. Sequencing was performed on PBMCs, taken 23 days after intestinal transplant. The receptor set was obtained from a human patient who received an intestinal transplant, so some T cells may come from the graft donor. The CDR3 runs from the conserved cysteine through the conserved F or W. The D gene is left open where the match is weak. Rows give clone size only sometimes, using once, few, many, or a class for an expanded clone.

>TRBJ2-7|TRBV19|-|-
TGTGCCAGTAGTATAGGGCCGGGGGCGGTAAACGAGCAGTACTTC
CASSIGPGAVNEQYF
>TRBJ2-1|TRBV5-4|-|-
TGTGCCAGCAGCTTGGGACTACCGAGCTCCTACAATGAGCAGTTCTTC
CASSLGLPSSYNEQFF
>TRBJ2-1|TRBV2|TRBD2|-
TGTGCCAGCAGTGGCGGACTAGCTCCGTACAATGAGCAGTTCTTC
CASSGGLAPYNEQFF
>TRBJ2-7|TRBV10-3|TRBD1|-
TGTGCCATCAGTCCCGGACAGGGGAGCTCCTACGAGCAGTACTTC
CAISPGQGSSYEQYF
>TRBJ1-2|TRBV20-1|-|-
TGCAGTGCTGGAGCCACCTATGGCTACACCTTC
CSAGATYGYTF
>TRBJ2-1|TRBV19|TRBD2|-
TGTGCCAGTAGTATACTAGCGGGAGGCTCCAATGAGCAGTTCTTC
CASSILAGGSNEQFF
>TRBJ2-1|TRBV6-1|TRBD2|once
TGTGCCAGCAGTACTAGCGGAGGGGGAAGGGGTGAGCAGTTCTTC
CASSTSGGGRGEQFF
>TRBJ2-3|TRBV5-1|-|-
TGCGCCAGCAGCCAACCCTACAGGGAGTTCATTGGGTATCCCACAGATACGCAGTATTTT
CASSQPYREFIGYPTDTQYF
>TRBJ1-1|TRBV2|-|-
TGTGCCAGCAGTAGGCAAGGGGTGAACACTGAAGCTTTCTTT
CASSRQGVNTEAFF
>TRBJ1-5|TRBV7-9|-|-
TGTGCCAGCAGCTTTGGCGGACCGGATCAGCCCCAGCATTTT
CASSFGGPDQPQHF
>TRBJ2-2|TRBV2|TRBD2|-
TGTGCCAGCAGAACCGGGACTAGCGGGAGGGGCACCGGGGAGCTGTTTTTT
CASRTGTSGRGTGELFF
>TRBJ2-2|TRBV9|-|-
TGTGCCAGCAGCGTCGGTACCACCGGGGAGCTGTTTTTT
CASSVGTTGELFF
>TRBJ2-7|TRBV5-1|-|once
TGCGCCAGCAGCTTGGGCAGCTCCTACGAGCAGTACTTC
CASSLGSSYEQYF
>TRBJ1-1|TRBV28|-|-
TGTGCCAGCACCGACTTGCTAGGCAACAGGAACACTGAAGCTTTCTTT
CASTDLLGNRNTEAFF
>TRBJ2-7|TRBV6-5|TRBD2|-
TGTGCCAGCAGTTCCCTAGCGGGAGGTAACTACGAGCAGTACTTC
CASSSLAGGNYEQYF
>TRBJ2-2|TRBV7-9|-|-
TGTGCCAGCAGCTTAGGGGGTATCCGTTACACCGGGGAGCTGTTTTTT
CASSLGGIRYTGELFF
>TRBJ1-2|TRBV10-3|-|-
TGTGCCATCTGGGGGGGGGACGGCTACACCTTC
CAIWGGDGYTF
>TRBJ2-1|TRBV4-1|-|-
TGCGCCAGCAGCCCTCCAGGGGTTACCTACAATGAGCAGTTCTTC
CASSPPGVTYNEQFF
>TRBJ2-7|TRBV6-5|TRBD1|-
TGTGCCAGCAGTACCACAGGGGTCGGACCATACGAGCAGTACTTC
CASSTTGVGPYEQYF
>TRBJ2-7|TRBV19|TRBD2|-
TGTGCCAGTAGCCTGGGACTAGCGGGACACGAGCAGTACTTC
CASSLGLAGHEQYF
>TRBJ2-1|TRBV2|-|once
TGTGCCAGCAGTGAACGGGCGGGGAGCTCCTACAATGAGCAGTTCTTC
CASSERAGSSYNEQFF
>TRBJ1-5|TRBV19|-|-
TGTGCCAGTAGTATGGGCGCACACAATCAGCCCCAGCATTTT
CASSMGAHNQPQHF
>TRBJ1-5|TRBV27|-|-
TGTGCCAGCAGTTGGGGGGCAGGTCACGGTCAGCCCCAGCATTTT
CASSWGAGHGQPQHF
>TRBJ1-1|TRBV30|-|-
TGTGCCGGCGACTCGGGCCGGAACACTGAAGCTTTCTTT
CAGDSGRNTEAFF
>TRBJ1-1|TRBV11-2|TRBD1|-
TGTGCCAGCAGGTACAGGGGGCGTACTGAAGCTTTCTTT
CASRYRGRTEAFF
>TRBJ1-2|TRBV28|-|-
TGTGCCAGCAGTTTCCCCCTAGAGGGTCCAAAATATGGCTACACCTTC
CASSFPLEGPKYGYTF
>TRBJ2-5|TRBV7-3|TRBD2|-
TGTGCCAGCAGCCCCCGGGGGGAGGGCGTATGGGAGACCCAGTACTTC
CASSPRGEGVWETQYF
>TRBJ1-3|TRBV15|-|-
TGTGCCACCACCCCCCAAAGGGGCTCTGGAAACACCATATATTTT
CATTPQRGSGNTIYF
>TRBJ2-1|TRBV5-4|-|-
TGTGCCAGCAGCCCGGGGTTGGATGAGCAGTTCTTC
CASSPGLDEQFF
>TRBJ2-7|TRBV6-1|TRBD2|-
TGTGCCAGCAGACTAGCGGGGGACTACGAGCAGTACTTC
CASRLAGDYEQYF
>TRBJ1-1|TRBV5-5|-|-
TGTGCCAGCAGCTCTAGGAACACTGAAGCTTTCTTT
CASSSRNTEAFF
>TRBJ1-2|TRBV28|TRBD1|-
TGTGCCAGCATTCGGTCAGGGGGTAACTATGGCTACACCTTC
CASIRSGGNYGYTF
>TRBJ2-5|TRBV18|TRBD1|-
TGTGCCAGCTCACCCGGGGATCAGGGGGAAGAGACCCAGTACTTC
CASSPGDQGEETQYF
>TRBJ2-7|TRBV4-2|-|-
TGTGCCAGCAGCCAAGAAATACTAGCTGGGTACGAGCAGTACTTC
CASSQEILAGYEQYF
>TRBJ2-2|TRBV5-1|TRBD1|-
TGCGCCAGCAGCAGTAGACAGGGGGCGAAAGCTCCGAACACCGGGGAGCTGTTTTTT
CASSSRQGAKAPNTGELFF
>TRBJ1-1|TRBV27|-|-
TGTGCCAGCAGCTTCGTAGGGGGTCCTGATAAAGCTTTCTTT
CASSFVGGPDKAFF
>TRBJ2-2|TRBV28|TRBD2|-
TGTGCCAGCAGTACCCCGACTAGCGGGCGCGCGAACACCGGGGAGCTGTTTTTT
CASSTPTSGRANTGELFF
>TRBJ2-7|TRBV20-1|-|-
TGCAGTGCTAGGACCCTCTACGAGCAGTACTTC
CSARTLYEQYF
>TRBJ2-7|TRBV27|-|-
TGTGCCAGCAGTTTCTCTGGACGTTCCACCTACGAGCAGTACTTC
CASSFSGRSTYEQYF
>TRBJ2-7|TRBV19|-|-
TGTGCCAGTAGTATAATATTAGCTCCTACCTACGAGCAGTACTTC
CASSIILAPTYEQYF
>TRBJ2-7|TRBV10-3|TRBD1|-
TGTGCCATCAGTGAGGTCTCGGACAGGCCCTACGAGCAGTACTTC
CAISEVSDRPYEQYF